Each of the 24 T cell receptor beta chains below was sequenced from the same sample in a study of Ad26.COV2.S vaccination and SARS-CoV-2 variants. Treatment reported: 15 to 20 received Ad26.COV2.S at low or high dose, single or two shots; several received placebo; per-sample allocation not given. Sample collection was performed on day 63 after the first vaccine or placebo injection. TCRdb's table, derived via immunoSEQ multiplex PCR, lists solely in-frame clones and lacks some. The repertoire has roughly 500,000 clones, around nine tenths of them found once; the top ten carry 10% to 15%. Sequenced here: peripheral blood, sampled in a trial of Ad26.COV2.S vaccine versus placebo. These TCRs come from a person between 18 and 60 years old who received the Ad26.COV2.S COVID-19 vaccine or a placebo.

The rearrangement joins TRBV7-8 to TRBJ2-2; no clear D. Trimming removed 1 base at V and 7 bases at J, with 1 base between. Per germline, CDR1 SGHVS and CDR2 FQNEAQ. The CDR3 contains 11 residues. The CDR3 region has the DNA TGTGCCAGCAGCTTAGTCGGGGAGCTGTTTTTT. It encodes CASSLVGELFF.

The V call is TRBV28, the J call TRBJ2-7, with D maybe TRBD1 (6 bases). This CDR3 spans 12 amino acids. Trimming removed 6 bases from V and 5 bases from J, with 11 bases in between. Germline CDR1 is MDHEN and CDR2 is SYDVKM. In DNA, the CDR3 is TGTGCCAGCAGGGGGGCACGAAACGAGCAGTACTTC. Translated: CASRGARNEQYF.

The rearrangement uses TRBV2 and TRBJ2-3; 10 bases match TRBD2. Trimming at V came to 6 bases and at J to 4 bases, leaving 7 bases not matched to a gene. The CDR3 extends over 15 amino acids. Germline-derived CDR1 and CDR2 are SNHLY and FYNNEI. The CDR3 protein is CASSDSGLAADTQYF. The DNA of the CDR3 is TGTGCCAGCAGCGATTCCGGACTAGCGGCAGATACGCAGTATTTT. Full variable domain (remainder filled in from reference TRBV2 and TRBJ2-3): EPEVTQTPSHQVTQMGQEVILRCVPISNHLYFYWYRQILGQKVEFLVSFYNNEISEKSEIFDDQFSVERPDGSNFTLKIRSTKLEDSAMYFCASSDSGLAADTQYFGPGTRLTVL.

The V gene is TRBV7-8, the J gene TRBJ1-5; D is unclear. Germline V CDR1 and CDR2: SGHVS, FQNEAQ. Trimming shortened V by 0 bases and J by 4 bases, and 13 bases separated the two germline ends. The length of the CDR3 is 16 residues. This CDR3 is CASSLALRTVNQPQHF. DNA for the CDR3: TGTGCCAGCAGCTTAGCGCTACGGACCGTTAATCAGCCCCAGCATTTT. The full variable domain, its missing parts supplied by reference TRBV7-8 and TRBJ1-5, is GAGVSQSPRYKVAKRGQDVALRCDPISGHVSLFWYQQALGQGPEFLTYFQNEAQLDKSGLPSDRFFAERPEGSVSTLKIQRTQQEDSAVYLCASSLALRTVNQPQHFGDGTRLSIL.

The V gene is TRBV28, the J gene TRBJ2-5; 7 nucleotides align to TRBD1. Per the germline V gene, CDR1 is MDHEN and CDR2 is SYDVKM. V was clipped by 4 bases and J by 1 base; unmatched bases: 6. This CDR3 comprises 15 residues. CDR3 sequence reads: CASSSPTGLQETQYF. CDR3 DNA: TGTGCCAGCAGTTCCCCGACAGGGCTCCAAGAGACCCAGTACTTC.

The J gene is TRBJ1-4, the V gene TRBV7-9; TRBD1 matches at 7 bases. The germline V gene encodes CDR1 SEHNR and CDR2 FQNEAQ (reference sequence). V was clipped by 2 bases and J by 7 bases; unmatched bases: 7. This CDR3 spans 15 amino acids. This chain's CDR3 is CASSLLRGSIEKLFF. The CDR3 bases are TGTGCCAGCAGCTTACTCAGGGGGAGTATTGAAAAACTGTTTTTT.

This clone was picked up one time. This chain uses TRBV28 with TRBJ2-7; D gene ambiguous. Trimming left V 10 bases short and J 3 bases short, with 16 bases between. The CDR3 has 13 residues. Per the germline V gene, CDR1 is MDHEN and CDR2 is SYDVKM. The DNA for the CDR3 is TGTGCCACCTCTCTTGGACGGTACTACGAGCAGTACTTC. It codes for CATSLGRYYEQYF.

The CDR3 nucleotides are TGTGCCAGCAGCTCAGGGACCGGGGAGATGGAGGGGGAGCTGTTTTTT. Translation gives CASSSGTGEMEGELFF. The chain recombines TRBV7-9 with TRBJ2-2; the D gene could be TRBD1 or TRBD2 (5 bases each). The ends were cut back, 4 bases at V and 8 bases at J, with 20 bases in the middle. CDR3 length: 16 amino acids. Germline CDR1 SEHNR, CDR2 FQNEAQ (reference sequence).

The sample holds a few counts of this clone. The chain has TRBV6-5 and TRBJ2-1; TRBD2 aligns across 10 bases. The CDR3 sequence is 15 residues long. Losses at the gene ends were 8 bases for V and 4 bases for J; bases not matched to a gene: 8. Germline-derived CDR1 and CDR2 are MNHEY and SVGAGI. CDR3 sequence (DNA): TGTGCCAGCTCCCTGCTAGCGGGGGAGTACAATGAGCAGTTCTTC. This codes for CASSLLAGEYNEQFF.

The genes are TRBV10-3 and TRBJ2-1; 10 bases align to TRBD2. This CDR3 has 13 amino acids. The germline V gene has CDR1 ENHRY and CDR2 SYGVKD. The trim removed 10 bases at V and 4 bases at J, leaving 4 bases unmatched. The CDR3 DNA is TGTGCCACCAAAGCGGGAGGGTACAATGAGCAGTTCTTC. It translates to CATKAGGYNEQFF.

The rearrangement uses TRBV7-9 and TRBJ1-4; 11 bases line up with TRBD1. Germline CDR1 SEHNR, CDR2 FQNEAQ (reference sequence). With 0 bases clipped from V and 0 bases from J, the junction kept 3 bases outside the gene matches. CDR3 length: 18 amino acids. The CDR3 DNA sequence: TGTGCCAGCAGCTTAGCGTTGGGACAGGGGGCAACTAATGAAAAACTGTTTTTT. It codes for CASSLALGQGATNEKLFF.

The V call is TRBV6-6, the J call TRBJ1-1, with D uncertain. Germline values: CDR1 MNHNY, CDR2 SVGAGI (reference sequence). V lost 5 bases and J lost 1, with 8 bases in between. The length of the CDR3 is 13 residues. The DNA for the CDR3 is TGTGCCAGCAGTCCATCAGGGAACACTGAAGCTTTCTTT. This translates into CASSPSGNTEAFF.

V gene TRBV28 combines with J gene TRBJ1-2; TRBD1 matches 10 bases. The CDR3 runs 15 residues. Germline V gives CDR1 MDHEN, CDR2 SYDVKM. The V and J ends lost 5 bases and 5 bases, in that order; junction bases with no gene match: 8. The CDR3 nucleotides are TGTGCCAGCAGTCAACCGGGACAGGGGAGGTATGGCTACACCTTC. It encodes CASSQPGQGRYGYTF.

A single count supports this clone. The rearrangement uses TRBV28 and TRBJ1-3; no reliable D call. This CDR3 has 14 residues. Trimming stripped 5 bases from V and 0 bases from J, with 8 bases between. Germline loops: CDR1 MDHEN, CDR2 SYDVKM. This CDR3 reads CASSPRVSGNTIYF. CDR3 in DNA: TGTGCCAGCAGTCCTCGCGTCTCTGGAAACACCATATATTTT.

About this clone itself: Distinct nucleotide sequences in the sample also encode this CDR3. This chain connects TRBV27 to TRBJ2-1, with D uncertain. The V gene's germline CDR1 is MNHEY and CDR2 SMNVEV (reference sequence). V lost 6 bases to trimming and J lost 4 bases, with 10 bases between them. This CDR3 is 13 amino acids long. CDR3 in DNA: TGTGCCAGCAGCCCCGGGCGGTACAATGAGCAGTTCTTC. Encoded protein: CASSPGRYNEQFF.

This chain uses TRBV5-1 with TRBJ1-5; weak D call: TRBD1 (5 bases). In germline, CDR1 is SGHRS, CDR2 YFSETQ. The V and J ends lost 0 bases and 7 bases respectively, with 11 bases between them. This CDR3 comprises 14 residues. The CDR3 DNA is TGCGCCAGCAGCTTGGCAGGAGGGGACCAGCCCCAGCATTTT. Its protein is CASSLAGGDQPQHF.

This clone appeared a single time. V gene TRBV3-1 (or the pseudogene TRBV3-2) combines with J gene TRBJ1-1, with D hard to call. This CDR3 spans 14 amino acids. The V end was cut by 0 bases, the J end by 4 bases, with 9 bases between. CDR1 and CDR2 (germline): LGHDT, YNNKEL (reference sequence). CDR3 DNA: TGTGCCAGCAGCCAAGATCCCGTCTCCACTGAAGCTTTCTTT. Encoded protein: CASSQDPVSTEAFF.

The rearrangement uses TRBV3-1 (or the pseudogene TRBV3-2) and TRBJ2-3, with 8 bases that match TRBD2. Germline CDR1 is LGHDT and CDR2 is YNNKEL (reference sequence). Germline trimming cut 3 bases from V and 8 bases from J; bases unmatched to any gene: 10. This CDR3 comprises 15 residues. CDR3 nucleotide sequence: TGTGCCAGCAGCCAGATAGCGGGACCTGGCGCTACGCAGTATTTT. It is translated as CASSQIAGPGATQYF.

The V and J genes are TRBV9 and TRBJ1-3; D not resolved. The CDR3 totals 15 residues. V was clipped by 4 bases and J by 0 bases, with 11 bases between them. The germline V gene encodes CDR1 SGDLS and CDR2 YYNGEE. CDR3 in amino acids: CASSLSGVSGNTIYF. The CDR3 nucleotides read TGTGCCAGCAGCCTCAGTGGCGTCTCTGGAAACACCATATATTTT.

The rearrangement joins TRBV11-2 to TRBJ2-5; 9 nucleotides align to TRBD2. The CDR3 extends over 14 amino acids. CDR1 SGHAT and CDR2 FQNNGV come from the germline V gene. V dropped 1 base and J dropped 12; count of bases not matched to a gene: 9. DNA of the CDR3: TGTGCCAGCAGCTTAGGGAGGGCTAGCGGGATAGAGTACTTC. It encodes CASSLGRASGIEYF.

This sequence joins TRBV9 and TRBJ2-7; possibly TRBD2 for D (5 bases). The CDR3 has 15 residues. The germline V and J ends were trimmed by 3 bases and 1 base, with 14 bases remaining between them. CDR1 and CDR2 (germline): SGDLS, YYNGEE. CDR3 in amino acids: CASSAGRASSYEQYF. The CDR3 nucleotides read TGTGCCAGCAGCGCCGGGCGGGCAAGTTCCTACGAGCAGTACTTC. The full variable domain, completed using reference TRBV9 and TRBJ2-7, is DSGVTQTPKHLITATGQRVTLRCSPRSGDLSVYWYQQSLDQGLQFLIQYYNGEERAKGNILERFSAQQFPDLHSELNLSSLELGDSALYFCASSAGRASSYEQYFGPGTRLTVT.

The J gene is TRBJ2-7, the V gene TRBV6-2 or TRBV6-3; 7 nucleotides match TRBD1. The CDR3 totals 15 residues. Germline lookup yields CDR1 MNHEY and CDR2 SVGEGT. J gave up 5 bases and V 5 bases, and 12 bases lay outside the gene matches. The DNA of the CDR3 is TGTGCCAGCAGTAACCTCCAGGGGGAATGGGACGAGCAGTACTTC. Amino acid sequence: CASSNLQGEWDEQYF.

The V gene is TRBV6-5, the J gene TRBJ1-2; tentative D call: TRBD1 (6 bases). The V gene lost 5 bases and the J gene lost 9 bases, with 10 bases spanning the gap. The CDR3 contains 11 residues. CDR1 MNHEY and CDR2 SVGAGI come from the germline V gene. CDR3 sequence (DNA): TGTGCCAGCAGTAACAGGGATCGCTACACCTTC. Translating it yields CASSNRDRYTF.

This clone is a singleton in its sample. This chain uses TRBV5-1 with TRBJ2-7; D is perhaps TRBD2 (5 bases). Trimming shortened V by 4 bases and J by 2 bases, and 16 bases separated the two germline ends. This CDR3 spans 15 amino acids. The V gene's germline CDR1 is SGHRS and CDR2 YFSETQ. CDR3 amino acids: CASSPGRAIPYEQYF. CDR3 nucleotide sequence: TGCGCCAGCAGCCCGGGGAGAGCGATCCCCTACGAGCAGTACTTC.